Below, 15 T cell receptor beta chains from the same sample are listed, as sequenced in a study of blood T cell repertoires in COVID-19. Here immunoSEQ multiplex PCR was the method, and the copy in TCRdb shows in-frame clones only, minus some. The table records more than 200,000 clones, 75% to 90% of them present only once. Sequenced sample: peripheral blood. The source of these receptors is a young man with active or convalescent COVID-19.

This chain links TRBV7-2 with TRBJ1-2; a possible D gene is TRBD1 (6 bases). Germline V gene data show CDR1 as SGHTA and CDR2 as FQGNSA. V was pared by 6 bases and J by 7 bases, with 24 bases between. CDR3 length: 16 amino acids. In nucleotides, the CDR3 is TGTGCCAGCAGGATAGTAGGAGGACAGCAAAATGGTGGCTACACCTTC. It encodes CASRIVGGQQNGGYTF. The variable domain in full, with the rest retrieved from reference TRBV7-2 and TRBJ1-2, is GAGVSQSPSNKVTEKGKDVELRCDPISGHTALYWYRQSLGQGLEFLIYFQGNSAPDKSGLPSDRFSAERTGGSVSTLTIQRTQQEDSAVYLCASRIVGGQQNGGYTFGSGTRLTVV.

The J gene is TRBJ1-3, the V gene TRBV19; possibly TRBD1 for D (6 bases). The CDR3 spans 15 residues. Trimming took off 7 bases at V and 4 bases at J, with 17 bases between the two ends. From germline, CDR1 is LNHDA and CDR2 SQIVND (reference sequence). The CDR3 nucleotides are TGTGCCAGTACCCAGGGGAGCGGGGGAGGAAACACCATATATTTT. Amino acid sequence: CASTQGSGGGNTIYF.

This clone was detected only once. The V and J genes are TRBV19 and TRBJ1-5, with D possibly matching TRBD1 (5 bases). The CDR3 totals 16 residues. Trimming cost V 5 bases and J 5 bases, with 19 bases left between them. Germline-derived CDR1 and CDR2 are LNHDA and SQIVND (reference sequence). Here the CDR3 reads CASSPGDGSIDQPQHF. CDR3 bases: TGTGCCAGTAGTCCGGGGGACGGAAGTATCGATCAGCCCCAGCATTTT.

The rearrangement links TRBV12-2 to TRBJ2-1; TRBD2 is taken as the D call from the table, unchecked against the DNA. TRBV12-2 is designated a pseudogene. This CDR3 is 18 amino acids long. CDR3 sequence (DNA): TGTGCAAGTCGCTTAGACTCGTTGTCCCTTCTGTCCTACAATGAGCAGTTCTTC. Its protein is CASRLDSLSLLSYNEQFF.

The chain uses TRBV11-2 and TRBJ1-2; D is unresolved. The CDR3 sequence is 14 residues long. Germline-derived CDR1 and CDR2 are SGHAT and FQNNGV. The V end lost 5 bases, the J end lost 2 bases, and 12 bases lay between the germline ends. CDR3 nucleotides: TGTGCCAGCAGCGCGATCCGGGGAAACTATGGCTACACCTTC. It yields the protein CASSAIRGNYGYTF.

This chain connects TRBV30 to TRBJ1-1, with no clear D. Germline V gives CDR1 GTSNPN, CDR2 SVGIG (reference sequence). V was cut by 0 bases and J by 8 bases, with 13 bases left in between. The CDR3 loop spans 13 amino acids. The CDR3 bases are TGTGCCTGGAGTGTCCAGGCCGATCTAGAAGCTTTCTTT. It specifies CAWSVQADLEAFF. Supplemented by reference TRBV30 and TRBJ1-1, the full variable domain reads SQTIHQWPATLVQPVGSPLSLECTVEGTSNPNLYWYRQAAGRGLQLLFYSVGIGQISSEVPQNLSASRPQDRQFILSSKKLLLSDSGFYLCAWSVQADLEAFFGQGTRLTVV.

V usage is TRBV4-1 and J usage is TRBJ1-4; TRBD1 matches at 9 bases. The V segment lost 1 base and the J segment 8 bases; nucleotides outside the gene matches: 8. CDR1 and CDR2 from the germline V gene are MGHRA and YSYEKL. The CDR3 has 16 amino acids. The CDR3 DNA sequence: TGCGCCAGCAGCCAAGGAGGGGGGACAGGGCACGAAAAACTGTTTTTT. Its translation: CASSQGGGTGHEKLFF.

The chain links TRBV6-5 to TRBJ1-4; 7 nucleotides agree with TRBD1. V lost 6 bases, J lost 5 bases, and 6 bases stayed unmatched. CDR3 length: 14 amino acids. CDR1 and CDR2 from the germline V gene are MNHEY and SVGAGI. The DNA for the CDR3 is TGTGCCAGCAGGCCGACAGGGAGCAATGAAAAACTGTTTTTT. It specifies CASRPTGSNEKLFF.

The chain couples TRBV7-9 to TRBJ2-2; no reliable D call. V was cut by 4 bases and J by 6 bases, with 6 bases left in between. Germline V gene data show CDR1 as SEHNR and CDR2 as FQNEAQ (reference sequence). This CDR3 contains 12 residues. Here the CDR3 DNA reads TGTGCCAGCAGCTCCGTAGCCGGGGAGCTGTTTTTT. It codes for CASSSVAGELFF.

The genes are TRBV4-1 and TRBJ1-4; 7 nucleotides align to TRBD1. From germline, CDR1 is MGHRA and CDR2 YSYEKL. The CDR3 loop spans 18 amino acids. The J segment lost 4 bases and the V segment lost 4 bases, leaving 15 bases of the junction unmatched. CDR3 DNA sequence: TGCGCCAGCAGCCCCCCCCGGGACAGCTCCGGTCTTAATGAAAAACTGTTTTTT. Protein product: CASSPPRDSSGLNEKLFF.

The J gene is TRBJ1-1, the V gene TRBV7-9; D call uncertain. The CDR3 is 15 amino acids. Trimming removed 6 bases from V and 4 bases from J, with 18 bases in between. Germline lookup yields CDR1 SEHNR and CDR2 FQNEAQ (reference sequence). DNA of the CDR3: TGTGCCAGCAGTTTACCGGGAACACAGAGCACTGAAGCTTTCTTT. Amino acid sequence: CASSLPGTQSTEAFF.

CDR3 coding DNA: TGTGCCAGCGACAGGGTGAGGAACACTGAAGCTTTCTTT. This encodes CASDRVRNTEAFF. V and J are TRBV12-3 or TRBV12-4 and TRBJ1-1, with 7 bases that match TRBD1. With V trimmed by 8 bases and J by 1 base, 4 bases remained unmatched. The CDR3 runs 13 residues.

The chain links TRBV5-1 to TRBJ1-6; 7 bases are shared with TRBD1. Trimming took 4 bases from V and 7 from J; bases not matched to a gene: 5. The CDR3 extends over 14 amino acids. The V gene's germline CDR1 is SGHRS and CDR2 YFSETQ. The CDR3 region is CASSDRVGNSPLHF. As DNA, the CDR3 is TGCGCCAGCAGCGACAGGGTCGGGAATTCACCCCTCCACTTT. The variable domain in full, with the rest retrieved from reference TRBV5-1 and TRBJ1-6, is KAGVTQTPRYLIKTRGQQVTLSCSPISGHRSVSWYQQTPGQGLQFLFEYFSETQRNKGNFPGRFSGRQFSNSRSEMNVSTLELGDSALYLCASSDRVGNSPLHFGNGTRLTVT.

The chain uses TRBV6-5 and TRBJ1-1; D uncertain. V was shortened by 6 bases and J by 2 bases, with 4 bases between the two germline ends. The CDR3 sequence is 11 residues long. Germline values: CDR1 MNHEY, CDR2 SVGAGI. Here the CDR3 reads CASSSNTEAFF. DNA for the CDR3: TGTGCCAGCAGCTCCAACACTGAAGCTTTCTTT.

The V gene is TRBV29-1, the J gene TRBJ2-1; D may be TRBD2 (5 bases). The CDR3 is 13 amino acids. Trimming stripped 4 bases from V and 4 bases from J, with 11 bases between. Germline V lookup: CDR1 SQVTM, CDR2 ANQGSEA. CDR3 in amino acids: CSVVWLAYNEQFF. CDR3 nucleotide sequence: TGCAGCGTTGTTTGGCTAGCTTACAATGAGCAGTTCTTC.